The clone carrying this TCR beta chain was recorded many times. Its antigen is not known. This specimen comes from a study of T cells in Graves' hyperthyroidism and ophthalmopathy. The study, taken as a whole, reports: Also found in blood were most expanded thyroid clonotypes above 0.001. With a median lead of around 6.7 months before onset, the model predicted ophthalmopathy.

RNA transcripts gave rise to amplified TCR beta CDR3 regions. An initial round of RT-PCR targeting the TCR CDR3 relied on the HTBI primer set. TCRdb used MiXCR to reprocess the multiplex PCR reads, holding one entry per CDR3 protein. The sample records about 570,000 distinct CDR3 sequences, just over 45% being singletons. From germline, CDR1 is DFQATT and CDR2 SNEGSKA (reference sequence). V was cut by 3 bases and J by 2 bases, with 11 bases left in between. The CDR3 length is 13 residues. The sequencing sample was made of peripheral blood or thyroid tissue (not recorded which). The receptor was derived from an adult woman with Graves' disease, either hyperthyroidism or ophthalmopathy (not recorded which). J is TRBJ2-7 and V is TRBV20-1, with a possible D match to TRBD2 (6 bases). The CDR3 protein is CSASGGATYEQYF. CDR3 DNA sequence: TGCAGTGCTAGCGGCGGGGCTACCTACGAGCAGTACTTC.